These 15 T cell receptor beta chains were sequenced from one sample in a study of cytomegalovirus exposure and HLA in healthy donors. With 60 Vbeta and 13 Jbeta primers, the PCR was carried out. Only in-frame clones appear in the TCRdb table, and some are missing; sequencing was by immunoSEQ multiplex PCR. The sample lists 180,000 or so clones, nearly 80% occurring once. The sequenced sample consisted of PBMCs. The receptor source for this set is a female donor in good health and CMV-seronegative.

This clone has only one observation. The rearrangement links TRBV27 to TRBJ2-7; TRBD2 matches at 10 bases. The CDR3 loop spans 16 amino acids. After removal of 2 bases from V and 5 bases from J, the junction contained 9 bases not matched to a gene. CDR1 MNHEY and CDR2 SMNVEV come from the germline V gene (reference sequence). CDR3 protein: CASSLVLAGVTNEQYF. CDR3 sequence (DNA): TGTGCCAGCAGTTTAGTGCTAGCGGGAGTAACGAACGAGCAGTACTTC.

This clone was observed a few times. This chain connects TRBV30 to TRBJ2-3, with a possible D match to TRBD1 (6 bases). The CDR3 has 16 amino acids. The V gene lost 5 bases and the J gene lost 7 bases, with 25 bases spanning the gap. Germline CDR1 reads GTSNPN; CDR2 reads SVGIG (reference sequence). The CDR3 loop reads CAWARLKTGYAHTQYF. The CDR3 bases are TGTGCCTGGGCGCGCCTGAAGACAGGATACGCGCATACGCAGTATTTT.

The V and J genes are TRBV2 and TRBJ1-2; 11 nucleotides match TRBD1. This CDR3 spans 13 amino acids. Per the germline V gene, CDR1 is SNHLY and CDR2 is FYNNEI. The J segment lost 4 bases and the V segment lost 9 bases, leaving 4 bases of the junction unmatched. The CDR3 DNA sequence: TGTGCCAGTACCGGGACAGGGGGCTATGGCTACACCTTC. Residues: CASTGTGGYGYTF.

The chain uses TRBV19 and TRBJ2-5; the match to TRBD1 covers 7 bases. This CDR3 comprises 13 residues. CDR1 is LNHDA and CDR2 is SQIVND in the germline V gene (reference sequence). The junction had 2 bases not matched to a gene; V was cut back by 3 bases and J by 4 bases. This chain's CDR3 is CASSMRGPETQYF. The CDR3 nucleotides are TGTGCCAGTAGTATGAGGGGGCCAGAGACCCAGTACTTC.

The V and J genes are TRBV12-5 and TRBJ1-1; D unclear. The CDR3 is 13 amino acids. CDR1 and CDR2 (germline): LGHNT, FRNRAP. V was trimmed by 2 bases and J by 2 bases, leaving 6 bases between them. DNA of the CDR3: TGTGCTAGTGGTTTGACGCTAAACACTGAAGCTTTCTTT. Translating gives CASGLTLNTEAFF.

This clone came up a few times. The chain uses TRBV11-3 and TRBJ2-7, with TRBD2 matching over 11 bases. This CDR3 has 17 residues. Unmatched junction bases numbered 9, after V lost 1 base and J lost 4 bases. The V gene's germline CDR1 is SGHNT and CDR2 YENEEA. The CDR3 reads CASSLVPTSGVGYEQYF. CDR3 bases: TGTGCCAGCAGCTTAGTCCCGACTAGCGGGGTTGGGTACGAGCAGTACTTC. The full variable domain, rest sourced from reference TRBV11-3 and TRBJ2-7, is EAGVVQSPRYKIIEKKQPVAFWCNPISGHNTLYWYLQNLGQGPELLIRYENEEAVDDSQLPKDRFSAERLKGVDSTLKIQPAELGDSAVYLCASSLVPTSGVGYEQYFGPGTRLTVT.

This clone was seen once. This chain uses TRBV11-3 with TRBJ2-7; TRBD2 aligns across 11 bases. The CDR3 is 15 amino acids. With 4 bases clipped from V and 7 bases from J, the junction kept 9 bases outside the gene matches. Germline-derived CDR1 and CDR2 are SGHNT and YENEEA. CDR3 loop: CASSSPGLAAGEQYF. The CDR3 region has the DNA TGTGCCAGCAGCTCCCCGGGACTAGCGGCGGGGGAGCAGTACTTC.

This chain joins TRBV9 and TRBJ1-2, with D unresolved. The germline CDR1 and CDR2 sequences are SGDLS and YYNGEE. The length of the CDR3 is 13 residues. Trimming took off 4 bases at V and 0 bases at J, with 7 bases between the two ends. CDR3 bases: TGTGCCAGCAGCCCCCCGTCTAACTATGGCTACACCTTC. Protein: CASSPPSNYGYTF. Full variable domain (outside the CDR3, taken from reference TRBV9 and TRBJ1-2): DSGVTQTPKHLITATGQRVTLRCSPRSGDLSVYWYQQSLDQGLQFLIQYYNGEERAKGNILERFSAQQFPDLHSELNLSSLELGDSALYFCASSPPSNYGYTFGSGTRLTVV.

This chain uses TRBV7-9 with TRBJ1-1; no clear D. Trimming cost V 5 bases and J 4 bases, with 17 bases left between them. This CDR3 is 15 amino acids long. Germline V gene data show CDR1 as SEHNR and CDR2 as FQNEAQ (reference sequence). The CDR3 DNA follows: TGTGCCAGCAGCCCCGAATTGAGGGAAGCCACTGAAGCTTTCTTT. The encoded protein is CASSPELREATEAFF. The whole variable domain, remainder taken from reference TRBV7-9 and TRBJ1-1, is DTGVSQNPRHKITKRGQNVTFRCDPISEHNRLYWYRQTLGQGPEFLTYFQNEAQLEKSRLLSDRFSAERPKGSFSTLEIQRTEQGDSAMYLCASSPELREATEAFFGQGTRLTVV.

The CDR3 DNA reads as TGTGCCAGCAGCTTAGTTAATAGCGGAGAGCAGTACTTC. Amino acids: CASSLVNSGEQYF. The chain couples TRBV7-9 to TRBJ2-7, with D possibly matching TRBD2 (6 bases). This CDR3 contains 13 residues. V gave up 1 base and J gave up 7 bases, with 11 bases separating them. Germline V gene sequence: CDR1 SEHNR, CDR2 FQNEAQ (reference sequence).

The rearrangement links TRBV7-2 to TRBJ2-2; 7 nucleotides agree with TRBD2. The CDR3 loop spans 16 amino acids. V lost 1 base and J lost 1; bases outside the gene matches: 3. Looked up from germline, CDR1 is SGHTA and CDR2 is FQGNSA. CDR3 in DNA: TGTGCCAGCAGCTTAGAGGCTAGCGGGAACACCGGGGAGCTGTTTTTT. Encoded protein: CASSLEASGNTGELFF.

This chain links TRBV10-3 with TRBJ1-1, with D perhaps TRBD1 (5 bases). This CDR3 has 13 residues. Germline loops: CDR1 ENHRY, CDR2 SYGVKD. The germline V and J ends were trimmed by 7 bases and 1 base, with 10 bases remaining between them. The CDR3 DNA follows: TGTGCCATCACGTGGGGCGGGAACACTGAAGCTTTCTTT. This codes for CAITWGGNTEAFF.

The chain is built from TRBV5-1 and TRBJ2-2; 8 nucleotides match TRBD1. Germline V gives CDR1 SGHRS, CDR2 YFSETQ. V shed 0 bases and J 0 bases; nucleotides not matched to a gene: 7. The CDR3 has 18 amino acids. In nucleotides, the CDR3 is TGCGCCAGCAGCTTGGAGGTGGGGGGACAGGCGAACACCGGGGAGCTGTTTTTT. Its protein product is CASSLEVGGQANTGELFF.

This chain joins TRBV5-1 and TRBJ1-1; D is ambiguous. V gave up 4 bases and J gave up 11 bases, with 9 bases separating them. Germline CDR1 is SGHRS and CDR2 is YFSETQ. The CDR3 runs 10 residues. CDR3 sequence reads: CASSQERAFF. For the CDR3, the DNA is TGCGCCAGCAGCCAGGAACGGGCTTTCTTT.

In this sample, this clone turned up once. This chain joins TRBV2 and TRBJ2-5, with 8 bases that match TRBD2. The CDR3 runs 15 residues. Germline V CDR1 and CDR2: SNHLY, FYNNEI. V trimming: 10 bases; J trimming: 2 bases; junction bases outside the gene matches: 12. For the CDR3, the DNA is TGTGCCACGGTTGGGGCGGGGGGTCCACAAGAGACCCAGTACTTC. This translates into CATVGAGGPQETQYF.